This T cell receptor beta chain was observed in a study of CD4 T cells in relation to SARS-CoV-2 and coronaviruses. On this clone: Its antigen is not known.

Study-level results: No crossreactivity against non-spike viral proteins was tested here. In around 63% of donors, memory CD4+ clonotypes crossrecognized SARS-CoV-2 and at least one common cold coronavirus spike.

Before the COVID-19 pandemic, during about 2011-2019, CD4+ T cells were taken from unexposed donors. Isolation of CD4+ T cells took place after nine to ten days in culture. As cell numbers allowed, unexposed-donor CD4+ T cells faced SARS-CoV-2 S/N and four cold-coronavirus spikes. Cultures held under 2.5 million PBMCs per well with around 9.7 IU/ml IL-2. Clones were read by immunoSEQ multiplex PCR, and TCRdb kept only the in-frame ones, dropping some. The table has about 22,000 clones, over 70% seen once. CDR3 length equals 15 residues. Germline loops: CDR1 LNHDA, CDR2 SQIVND (reference sequence). V lost 3 bases, J lost 12 bases, and 18 bases lay in between.

Specimen: CD4+ T cells from PBMCs, cultured in vitro. The chain has TRBV19 and TRBJ1-6; D not resolved. The TCR comes from a human donor in good health. CDR3: CASSIEGRSLVPLHF. CDR3 in DNA: TGTGCCAGTAGTATTGAAGGACGTTCTTTAGTACCCCTCCACTTT.